The T cell receptor beta chain described here comes from a study of blood T cell repertoires in COVID-19. Sequenced by immunoSEQ multiplex PCR; TCRdb stores in-frame clones only, minus some. The table has about 130,000 clones, 70% to 90% seen once. Material: peripheral blood. This sequence was found in a woman between 45 and 60 years old who had recovered from COVID-19.

CDR3 bases: TGTGCAAGTCGCTTAGGCCAGAATAATTCACCCCTCCACTTT. Translation gives CASRLGQNNSPLHF. The genes are TRBV12-2 and TRBJ1-6; the D call of TRBD1 is as the table states it, not checked on the DNA. TRBV12-2 is an annotated pseudogene. The CDR3 spans 14 residues.